This TCR beta chain appears in the sequencing data of a study of T cells after yellow fever vaccination (dated 2019 in TCRdb). Background for the entire study: The SMART-Seq v4 Ultra Low Input RNA kit was used to prepare libraries from fractions with low cell numbers. Blood was drawn at multiple timepoints before and after primary and secondary immunization, with bulk PBMC replicates and cell subsets isolated. Two healthy male donors, one aged 18 to 30 and one aged 30 to 39 years, were included in the cohort. To follow T-cell clones before and after primary and booster YFV17D yellow fever vaccination, bulk TCR alpha and beta repertoires were sequenced over time.

The sample was run on an Illumina NovaSeq 6000. TCR cDNA was synthesized by 5'RACE template switching, which introduced a universal primer site and unique molecular identifiers. Priming for cDNA synthesis came from both the TCR alpha and TCR beta constant segments. Library amplification involved two PCR steps, and the second step added sample barcodes and sequencing adapters. Sequencing of libraries was done on Illumina HiSeq 2500 (2x100 bp) or NovaSeq (2x150 bp). The study's own analysis went as follows. Reads were demultiplexed and collapsed into UMI consensus sequences with MIGEC, and V(D)J alignment was performed with MiXCR. Vaccine-responding clonotypes were defined with edgeR using replicate PBMC samples, requiring FDR below 0.01 and a log2 fold change above 5 up to day 15. Each bulk clonotype received a CD4 or CD8 identity based on whether the sequenced CD4 or CD8 repertoire contained that clonotype at higher abundance. TCRdb cleaned the public reads at Q25 with fastp, built clones with MiXCR and kept in-frame beta chains. Rows are combined by CDR3 protein, so each entry shows the most common genes and DNA. The V and J calls, along with clone size, are taken from TCRdb and not from the paper's own processing. The sample records approximately 450,000 distinct CDR3 sequences, about 17% of which are singletons. The top ten constitute 18% of the sample.

The meaning of the sample's treatment or condition label: live attenuated yellow fever vaccine strain. Two biological replicates of bulk PBMCs were collected at each blood-draw timepoint. PBMCs were isolated from peripheral blood using a standard Ficoll-Paque protocol. TriZol was used to extract RNA from bulk PBMCs, from CD4 and CD8 fractions, and from dextramer-positive and dextramer-negative fractions. Worth noting for this clonotype: No antigen is known for it. No base quality values were provided; no much bigger clone lies one nucleotide off.

CDR1 MNHEY and CDR2 SVGEGT are derived from the germline V gene. Here V drops 7 bases and J drops 6 bases, and the junction holds 12 bases not matched to any gene. Spanning cysteine to phenylalanine, the CDR3 consists of 14 amino acids. The read is trimmed to its CDR3 DNA, 42 bases read in frame from base 1. The paper's findings and limits, for the study overall: Most clones expanded after primary vaccination were re-detected after the booster (approximately 96% of CD4 and around 86% of CD8), suggesting broad memory maintenance. Computational filtering was needed because FACS-sorted repertoires could contain abundant contaminating clonotypes from the bulk population. A small share of clonotypes occurred in both CD4 and CD8 compartments, likely arising from convergent recombination. The study included only two donors, which limits how far the findings can be generalized. Compared with the primary T-cell response, the secondary T-cell response was weaker but faster, peaking on day 5 rather than day 15.

The sequence derives from a man aged 18 to 30 who received the YFV17D yellow fever vaccine. The starting material was PBMCs, obtained before the yellow fever booster vaccination. The chain is made from TRBV6-2 or TRBV6-3 and TRBJ2-7, and TRBD1 aligns with 7 junction nucleotides. The bases are TGTGCCAGCACCCCTGTGACAGGGTTAACCGAGCAGTACTTC. It specifies CASTPVTGLTEQYF.